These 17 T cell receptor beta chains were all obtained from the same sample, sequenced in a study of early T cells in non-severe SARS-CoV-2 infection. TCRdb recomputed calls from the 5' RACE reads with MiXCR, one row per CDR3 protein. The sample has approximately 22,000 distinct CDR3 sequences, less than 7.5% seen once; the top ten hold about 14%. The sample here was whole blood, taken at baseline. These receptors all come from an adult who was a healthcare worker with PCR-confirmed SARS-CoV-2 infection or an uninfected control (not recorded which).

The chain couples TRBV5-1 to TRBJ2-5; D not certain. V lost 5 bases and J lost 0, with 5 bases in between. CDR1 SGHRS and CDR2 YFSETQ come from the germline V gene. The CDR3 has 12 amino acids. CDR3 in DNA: TGCGCCAGCAGAGCCGACCAAGAGACCCAGTACTTC. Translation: CASRADQETQYF.

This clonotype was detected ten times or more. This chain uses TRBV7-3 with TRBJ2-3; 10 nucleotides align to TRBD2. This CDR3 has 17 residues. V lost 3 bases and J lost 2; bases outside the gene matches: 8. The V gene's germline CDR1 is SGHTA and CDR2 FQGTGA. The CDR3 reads CASSLDPSGGYTDTQYF. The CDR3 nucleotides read TGTGCCAGCAGCTTGGATCCTAGCGGGGGATACACAGATACGCAGTATTTT.

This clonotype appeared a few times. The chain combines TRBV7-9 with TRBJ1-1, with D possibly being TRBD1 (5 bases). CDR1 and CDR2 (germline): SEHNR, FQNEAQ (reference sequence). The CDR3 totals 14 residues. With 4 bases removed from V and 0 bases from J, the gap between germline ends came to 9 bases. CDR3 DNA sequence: TGTGCCAGCAGCTCTGCAGGGATGAACACTGAAGCTTTCTTT. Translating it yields CASSSAGMNTEAFF.

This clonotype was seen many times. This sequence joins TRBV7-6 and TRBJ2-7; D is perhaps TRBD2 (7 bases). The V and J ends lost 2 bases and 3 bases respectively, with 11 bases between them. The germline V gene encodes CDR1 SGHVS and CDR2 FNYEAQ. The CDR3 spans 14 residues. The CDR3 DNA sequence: TGTGCCAGCAGCTTAACGGGGGGCATCTACGAGCAGTACTTC. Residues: CASSLTGGIYEQYF.

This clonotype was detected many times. The CDR3 is CASSLIPRGATDTQYF. The CDR3 DNA sequence: TGTGCCAGCAGCTTAATTCCGCGGGGGGCCACAGATACGCAGTATTTT. The chain combines TRBV7-3 with TRBJ2-3, with 8 bases fitting TRBD2. The CDR3 loop spans 16 amino acids. Germline CDR1 is SGHTA and CDR2 is FQGTGA. V gave up 1 base and J gave up 2 bases; unmatched junction bases: 5.

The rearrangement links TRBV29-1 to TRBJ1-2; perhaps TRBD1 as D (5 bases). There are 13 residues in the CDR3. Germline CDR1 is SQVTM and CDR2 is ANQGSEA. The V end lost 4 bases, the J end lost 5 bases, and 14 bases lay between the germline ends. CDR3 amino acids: CSVAEPGMYGYTF. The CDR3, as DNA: TGCAGCGTTGCAGAGCCAGGGATGTATGGCTACACCTTC.

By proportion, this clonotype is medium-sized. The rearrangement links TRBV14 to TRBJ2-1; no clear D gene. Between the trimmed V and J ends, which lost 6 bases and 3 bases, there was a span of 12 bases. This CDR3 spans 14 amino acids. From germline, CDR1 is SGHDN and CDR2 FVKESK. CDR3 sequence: CASSRSANYNEQFF. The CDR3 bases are TGTGCCAGCAGTAGGAGCGCTAACTACAATGAGCAGTTCTTC.

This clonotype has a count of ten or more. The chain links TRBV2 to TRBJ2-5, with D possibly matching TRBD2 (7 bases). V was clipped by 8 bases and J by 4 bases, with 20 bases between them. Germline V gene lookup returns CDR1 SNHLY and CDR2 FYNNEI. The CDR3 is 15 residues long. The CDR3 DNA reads TGTGCCAGCTCTTTAAGGGGGGGCCGCGGAGAGACCCAGTACTTC. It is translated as CASSLRGGRGETQYF.

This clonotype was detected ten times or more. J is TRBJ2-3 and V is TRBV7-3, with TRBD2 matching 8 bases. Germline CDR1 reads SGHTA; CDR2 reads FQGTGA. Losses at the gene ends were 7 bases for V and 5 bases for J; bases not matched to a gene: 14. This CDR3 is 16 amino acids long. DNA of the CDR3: TGTGCCAGCACCCCCCTCGCGGGGGGAACCAGAGATACGCAGTATTTT. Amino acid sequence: CASTPLAGGTRDTQYF.

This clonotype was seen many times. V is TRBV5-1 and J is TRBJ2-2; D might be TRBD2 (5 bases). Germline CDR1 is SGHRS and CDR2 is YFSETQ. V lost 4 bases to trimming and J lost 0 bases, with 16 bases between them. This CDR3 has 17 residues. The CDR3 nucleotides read TGCGCCAGCAGCGCGAGCGGCAACCCCGCGAACACCGGGGAGCTGTTTTTT. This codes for CASSASGNPANTGELFF.

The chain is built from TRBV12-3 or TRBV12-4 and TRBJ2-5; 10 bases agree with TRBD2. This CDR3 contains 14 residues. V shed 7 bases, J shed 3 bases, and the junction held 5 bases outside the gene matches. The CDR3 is CASIPSGGEETQYF. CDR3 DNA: TGTGCCAGCATACCGAGCGGGGGGGAAGAGACCCAGTACTTC.

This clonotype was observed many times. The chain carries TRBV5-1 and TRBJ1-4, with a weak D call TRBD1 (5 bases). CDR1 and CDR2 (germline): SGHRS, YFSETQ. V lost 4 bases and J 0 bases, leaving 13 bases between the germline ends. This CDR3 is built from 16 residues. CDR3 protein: CASSPGTVATNEKLFF. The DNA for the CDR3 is TGCGCCAGCAGCCCCGGGACGGTTGCAACTAATGAAAAACTGTTTTTT.

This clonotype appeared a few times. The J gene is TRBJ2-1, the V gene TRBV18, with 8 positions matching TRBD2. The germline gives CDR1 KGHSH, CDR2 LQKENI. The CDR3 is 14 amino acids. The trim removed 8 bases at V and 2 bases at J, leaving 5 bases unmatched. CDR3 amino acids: CASLTGGTYNEQFF. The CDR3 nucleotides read TGTGCCAGCCTTACGGGGGGGACCTACAATGAGCAGTTCTTC. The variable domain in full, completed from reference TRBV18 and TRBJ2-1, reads NAGVMQNPRHLVRRRGQEARLRCSPMKGHSHVYWYRQLPEEGLKFMVYLQKENIIDESGMPKERFSAEFPKEGPSILRIQQVVRGDSAAYFCASLTGGTYNEQFFGPGTRLTVL.

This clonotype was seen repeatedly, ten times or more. The DNA for the CDR3 is TGTGCCAGCAGTTACGCCTGGGATAACACTGAAGCTTTCTTT. Protein sequence: CASSYAWDNTEAFF. The chain carries TRBV6-2 or TRBV6-3 and TRBJ1-1; D is undetermined. Germline values: CDR1 MNHEY, CDR2 SVGEGT. The germline V and J ends were trimmed by 2 bases and 2 bases, with 9 bases remaining between them. The length of the CDR3 is 14 residues.

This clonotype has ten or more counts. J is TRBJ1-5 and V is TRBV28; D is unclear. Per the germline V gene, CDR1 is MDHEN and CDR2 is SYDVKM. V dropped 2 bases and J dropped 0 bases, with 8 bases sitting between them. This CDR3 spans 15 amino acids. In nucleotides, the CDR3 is TGTGCCAGCAGTTTAATGGGGTATAGCAATCAGCCCCAGCATTTT. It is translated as CASSLMGYSNQPQHF.

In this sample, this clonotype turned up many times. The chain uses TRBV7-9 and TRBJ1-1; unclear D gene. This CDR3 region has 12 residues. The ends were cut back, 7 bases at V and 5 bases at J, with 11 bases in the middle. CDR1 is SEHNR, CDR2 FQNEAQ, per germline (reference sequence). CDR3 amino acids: CASTEPRTEAFF. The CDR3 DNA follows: TGTGCCAGCACCGAACCTAGGACTGAAGCTTTCTTT.

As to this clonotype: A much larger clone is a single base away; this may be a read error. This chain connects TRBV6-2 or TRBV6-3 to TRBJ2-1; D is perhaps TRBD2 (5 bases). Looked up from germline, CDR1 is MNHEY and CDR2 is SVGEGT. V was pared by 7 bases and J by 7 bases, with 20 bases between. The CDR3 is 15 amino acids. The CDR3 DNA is TGTGCCAGCACGACCCCTAGCCGAGGTTATAATGAGCAGTTCTTC. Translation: CASTTPSRGYNEQFF.